Listed here are 19 T cell receptor beta chains from one sample, sequenced in a study of T cell clonotyping in hematopoietic cell transplantation. Indicated time point: recipient sample about 28 days before transplant, after cytoreduction. Clones were read by immunoSEQ multiplex PCR, and TCRdb kept only the in-frame ones, dropping some. The sample yields some 27,000 clones, 82% seen once. Sample: peripheral blood mononuclear cells, taken before stem cell transplant. These receptors all stem from a man in his forties or fifties with acute myeloid leukemia. Some clones in this sample may be carry-over from other donors' samples.

This chain connects TRBV6-5 to TRBJ1-1, with 9 nucleotides matching TRBD1. The CDR3 has 15 residues. After removal of 6 bases from V and 1 base from J, the junction contained 6 bases not matched to a gene. Germline V gene sequence: CDR1 MNHEY, CDR2 SVGAGI. CDR3 region: CASRGTGRANTEAFF. DNA of the CDR3: TGTGCCAGCAGAGGGACAGGGCGGGCGAACACTGAAGCTTTCTTT.

The chain carries TRBV4-1 and TRBJ2-3, with 7 bases fitting TRBD2. The V gene end was trimmed by 4 bases and the J gene end by 1 base; junction bases not matched to a gene: 11. The length of the CDR3 is 17 residues. Germline loops: CDR1 MGHRA, CDR2 YSYEKL. In DNA, the CDR3 is TGCGCCAGCAGCCTGCTTGCGGGAGTTTTCGGCACAGATACGCAGTATTTT. Encoded protein: CASSLLAGVFGTDTQYF.

The chain links TRBV9 to TRBJ2-2; a weak D match, TRBD2 (5 bases). V was pared by 3 bases and J by 0 bases, with 9 bases between. Germline-derived CDR1 and CDR2 are SGDLS and YYNGEE. The CDR3 is 15 amino acids. CDR3 in DNA: TGTGCCAGCAGCGCCCGGGATCCGAACACCGGGGAGCTGTTTTTT. Its protein is CASSARDPNTGELFF.

The chain carries TRBV9 and TRBJ2-1, with D tentatively TRBD2 (5 bases). The V end lost 0 bases, the J end lost 9 bases, and 10 bases lay between the germline ends. Germline loops: CDR1 SGDLS, CDR2 YYNGEE. The CDR3 runs to 13 residues. This chain's CDR3 is CASSVEVAGEQFF. The CDR3 nucleotides are TGTGCCAGCAGCGTAGAGGTCGCGGGTGAGCAGTTCTTC.

The rearrangement uses TRBV19 and TRBJ2-5, with 8 positions matching TRBD1. The V segment lost 6 bases and the J segment 5 bases; nucleotides outside the gene matches: 8. CDR3 length: 14 residues. Germline V gene lookup returns CDR1 LNHDA and CDR2 SQIVND (reference sequence). The CDR3 protein is CASSRTGWGETQYF. CDR3 in DNA: TGTGCCAGTAGCCGGACAGGGTGGGGTGAGACCCAGTACTTC.

The genes are TRBV27 and TRBJ2-3; D might be TRBD2 (6 bases). Germline V CDR1 and CDR2: MNHEY, SMNVEV (reference sequence). The CDR3 consists of 16 residues. V was clipped by 6 bases and J by 8 bases, with 24 bases between them. The CDR3 spells CASSPQAGSWIRTQYF. CDR3 nucleotide sequence: TGTGCCAGCAGCCCACAAGCCGGGAGCTGGATACGTACGCAGTATTTT.

This clone was detected once. The chain has TRBV4-3 and TRBJ1-1, with D maybe TRBD1 (5 bases). Germline lookup yields CDR1 LGHNA and CDR2 YSLEER. The CDR3 is made up of 13 amino acids. Trimming removed 0 bases from V and 10 bases from J, with 12 bases in between. In nucleotides, the CDR3 is TGCGCCAGCAGCCAAGATTTCGGGGACCGAGCTTTCTTT. Amino acids: CASSQDFGDRAFF.

V gene TRBV9 combines with J gene TRBJ1-1; D might be TRBD1 (5 bases). This CDR3 contains 15 residues. Per germline, CDR1 SGDLS and CDR2 YYNGEE. V was pared by 0 bases and J by 1 base, with 10 bases between. The CDR3, as DNA: TGTGCCAGCAGCGTAGGTGGCCAGGGGAACACTGAAGCTTTCTTT. As protein: CASSVGGQGNTEAFF.

The V gene is TRBV5-1, the J gene TRBJ1-1; TRBD1 is a possible D gene (5 bases). The germline CDR1 and CDR2 sequences are SGHRS and YFSETQ. The CDR3 is 17 residues long. The V gene lost 4 bases and the J gene lost 3 bases, with 22 bases spanning the gap. CDR3 sequence (DNA): TGCGCCAGCAGCCCGGATGGAGTAAGGCGGGGGGACACTGAAGCTTTCTTT. Its translation is CASSPDGVRRGDTEAFF. The full variable domain, its missing parts supplied by reference TRBV5-1 and TRBJ1-1, is KAGVTQTPRYLIKTRGQQVTLSCSPISGHRSVSWYQQTPGQGLQFLFEYFSETQRNKGNFPGRFSGRQFSNSRSEMNVSTLELGDSALYLCASSPDGVRRGDTEAFFGQGTRLTVV.

This sequence joins TRBV6-5 and TRBJ1-1, with 10 bases lining up with TRBD1. CDR1 and CDR2 (germline): MNHEY, SVGAGI. V lost 2 bases and J lost 5; bases outside the gene matches: 8. The CDR3 extends over 16 amino acids. The CDR3 loop is CASSYDFDRGPTEAFF. CDR3 DNA: TGTGCCAGCAGTTACGACTTTGACAGGGGGCCTACTGAAGCTTTCTTT.

V and J are TRBV6-5 and TRBJ1-2; possible D gene TRBD1, 6 bases. Germline CDR1 MNHEY, CDR2 SVGAGI. The CDR3 sequence is 13 residues long. Trimming took off 2 bases at V and 6 bases at J, with 10 bases between the two ends. CDR3 loop: CASSYGGANGYTF. As DNA, the CDR3 is TGTGCCAGCAGTTACGGGGGGGCGAATGGCTACACCTTC.

This rearrangement joins TRBV11-1 to TRBJ2-5; 7 nucleotides align to TRBD2. Per germline, CDR1 SGHAT and CDR2 FQDESV (reference sequence). V gave up 5 bases and J gave up 5 bases; unmatched junction bases: 20. The CDR3 sequence is 18 residues long. This CDR3 reads CASSPLWGRGGEGETQYF. The CDR3 nucleotides are TGTGCCAGCAGCCCCCTCTGGGGCCGAGGTGGGGAGGGGGAGACCCAGTACTTC.

V is TRBV11-2 and J is TRBJ2-7, with 7 bases identical to TRBD1. Trimming at V came to 1 base and at J to 3 bases, leaving 18 bases not matched to a gene. This CDR3 is 19 amino acids long. Looked up from germline, CDR1 is SGHAT and CDR2 is FQNNGV. CDR3: CASSLGSILQGRVGYEQYF. The DNA for the CDR3 is TGTGCCAGCAGCTTAGGGTCCATACTACAGGGGAGAGTGGGCTACGAGCAGTACTTC.

This sequence joins TRBV30 and TRBJ2-3; 10 nucleotides agree with TRBD1. J was trimmed by 5 bases and V by 7 bases; bases with no gene match: 12. The CDR3 spans 15 residues. The germline V gene encodes CDR1 GTSNPN and CDR2 SVGIG (reference sequence). This CDR3 is CALSSGQGKKDTQYF. The CDR3 nucleotides read TGTGCCTTATCATCGGGACAGGGGAAAAAAGATACGCAGTATTTT.

The gene calls are TRBV5-1 and TRBJ1-2, with TRBD1 as a possible D gene (5 bases). The CDR3 is 14 amino acids. Trimming shortened V by 1 base and J by 4 bases, and 11 bases separated the two germline ends. Germline V gene sequence: CDR1 SGHRS, CDR2 YFSETQ. The CDR3 region is CASSLSRETYGYTF. The CDR3 DNA reads as TGCGCCAGCAGCTTGAGCAGGGAGACCTATGGCTACACCTTC.

This clone is deemed medium-sized. The chain joins TRBV19 to TRBJ1-2; no reliable D call. The CDR3 spans 10 residues. Germline loops: CDR1 LNHDA, CDR2 SQIVND (reference sequence). V lost 10 bases and J lost 4, with 7 bases in between. The CDR3 reads CATEAYGYTF. CDR3 coding DNA: TGTGCCACTGAGGCCTATGGCTACACCTTC.

J is TRBJ1-2 and V is TRBV6-5; D perhaps matches TRBD1 (5 bases). Germline-derived CDR1 and CDR2 are MNHEY and SVGAGI. This CDR3 region has 13 residues. The ends were cut back, 5 bases at V and 4 bases at J, with 11 bases in the middle. The CDR3 loop reads CASSPGQAYGYTF. For the CDR3, the DNA is TGTGCCAGCAGTCCCGGACAAGCCTATGGCTACACCTTC.

The chain has TRBV28 and TRBJ2-1; 8 positions match TRBD2. V trimming: 6 bases; J trimming: 7 bases; junction bases outside the gene matches: 8. CDR3 length equals 14 residues. Germline V gives CDR1 MDHEN, CDR2 SYDVKM. The CDR3 reads CASSPAGGRNEQFF. In nucleotides, the CDR3 is TGTGCCAGCAGCCCCGCGGGGGGTAGGAATGAGCAGTTCTTC.

The rearrangement joins TRBV5-5 to TRBJ1-1; the D is unclear. This CDR3 is 14 amino acids long. V lost 0 bases to trimming and J lost 3 bases, with 9 bases between them. Germline V CDR1 and CDR2: SGHKS, YYEKEE (reference sequence). Here the CDR3 reads CASSLGPQDTEAFF. In DNA form, the CDR3 reads TGTGCCAGCAGCTTGGGCCCCCAGGACACTGAAGCTTTCTTT. The variable domain in full, with the rest retrieved from reference TRBV5-5 and TRBJ1-1, is DAGVTQSPTHLIKTRGQQVTLRCSPISGHKSVSWYQQVLGQGPQFIFQYYEKEERGRGNFPDRFSARQFPNYSSELNVNALLLGDSALYLCASSLGPQDTEAFFGQGTRLTVV.